Following are 25 T cell receptor beta chains from one sample sequenced in a study of T cell responses to AZD1222 COVID-19 vaccine. Sequencing was performed with immunoSEQ multiplex PCR; in TCRdb, only in-frame clones are kept and a portion is missing. The top ten clones hold 6.5% to 8% of a sample with some 130,000 clones, 85% to 95% of them seen once. This sample comprised peripheral blood, obtained 28 days after the second AZD1222 dose. These receptors all stem from an adult who received the AZD1222 COVID-19 vaccine.

J is TRBJ2-7 and V is TRBV10-3; 11 bases align to TRBD1. The CDR3 is made up of 15 amino acids. Germline V gives CDR1 ENHRY, CDR2 SYGVKD. V lost 2 bases, J lost 5 bases, and 5 bases stayed unmatched. The CDR3 loop reads CAISEHPGQGDEQYF. CDR3 DNA: TGTGCCATCAGTGAGCACCCGGGACAGGGGGACGAGCAGTACTTC.

The rearrangement links TRBV30 to TRBJ1-1, with D possibly TRBD1 on 6 matching bases. From germline, CDR1 is GTSNPN and CDR2 SVGIG (reference sequence). The CDR3 totals 12 residues. Trimming stripped 4 bases from V and 5 bases from J, with 11 bases between. CDR3 residues: CAWNREWTEAFF. DNA of the CDR3: TGTGCCTGGAACAGGGAGTGGACTGAAGCTTTCTTT.

The chain links TRBV4-1 to TRBJ1-6; D unclear. CDR3 length equals 13 residues. CDR1 and CDR2 (germline): MGHRA, YSYEKL. The ends were cut back, 4 bases at V and 7 bases at J, with 8 bases in the middle. The CDR3 sequence is CASSLGPNSPLHF. Here the CDR3 DNA reads TGCGCCAGCAGCCTAGGGCCAAATTCACCCCTCCACTTT.

The gene calls are TRBV7-6 and TRBJ1-3, with D possibly matching TRBD1 (5 bases). Germline CDR1 reads SGHVS; CDR2 reads FNYEAQ. V lost 0 bases and J lost 0, with 15 bases in between. CDR3 length: 18 residues. The CDR3 coding sequence is TGTGCCAGCAGCTTAGCGGGCGGGGGTATATTCTCTGGAAACACCATATATTTT. Translated, it gives CASSLAGGGIFSGNTIYF.

The V call is TRBV9, the J call TRBJ1-1; tentative D call: TRBD1 (6 bases). CDR1 is SGDLS, CDR2 YYNGEE, per germline. CDR3 length equals 16 residues. The V end was cut by 3 bases, the J end by 0 bases, with 15 bases between. The CDR3 here is CASSGWEGDLNTEAFF. For the CDR3, the DNA is TGTGCCAGCAGCGGGTGGGAGGGGGACCTGAACACTGAAGCTTTCTTT.

The chain is built from TRBV7-3 and TRBJ1-6, with D possibly TRBD1 on 6 matching bases. Germline V gene lookup returns CDR1 SGHTA and CDR2 FQGTGA. This CDR3 contains 14 residues. V lost 5 bases to trimming and J lost 7 bases, with 12 bases between them. In DNA form, the CDR3 reads TGTGCCAGCAGCGAGGGGGTGTCGAATTCACCCCTCCACTTT. Amino acids: CASSEGVSNSPLHF.

J is TRBJ2-7 and V is TRBV6-6; 11 bases agree with TRBD1. With V trimmed by 6 bases and J by 4 bases, 8 bases remained unmatched. The CDR3 runs to 15 residues. Per the germline V gene, CDR1 is MNHNY and CDR2 is SVGAGI (reference sequence). CDR3 nucleotide sequence: TGTGCCAGCAGCCACGGGACAGGGGGGAGTTACGAGCAGTACTTC. It translates to CASSHGTGGSYEQYF.

The CDR3: CASSQESIGGYEQYF. The CDR3 DNA reads TGCGCCAGCAGCCAAGAGAGTATCGGAGGGTACGAGCAGTACTTC. The chain couples TRBV4-3 to TRBJ2-7; possible D gene TRBD2, 6 bases. The CDR3 spans 15 residues. The germline V gene encodes CDR1 LGHNA and CDR2 YSLEER. V lost 0 bases and J 4 bases, leaving 13 bases between the germline ends.

The chain recombines TRBV18 with TRBJ1-5; 9 positions match TRBD1. The CDR3 covers 14 residues. The V segment lost 5 bases and the J segment 4 bases; nucleotides outside the gene matches: 3. Germline V CDR1 and CDR2: KGHSH, LQKENI. In DNA form, the CDR3 reads TGTGCCAGCTCAAAGACAGGGGGGAATCAGCCCCAGCATTTT. Protein product: CASSKTGGNQPQHF.

This chain uses TRBV18 with TRBJ1-6; D is unclear. Trimming stripped 2 bases from V and 9 bases from J, with 8 bases between. Germline V gene sequence: CDR1 KGHSH, CDR2 LQKENI. The CDR3 runs to 13 residues. The CDR3 DNA follows: TGTGCCAGCTCACCAGGGAAGGGTTCACCCCTCCACTTT. The encoded protein is CASSPGKGSPLHF.

In DNA, the CDR3 is TGTGCCAGCTCACCACGGTACGAGCAGTACTTC. Translating it yields CASSPRYEQYF. The V and J genes are TRBV18 and TRBJ2-7; D is ambiguous. V lost 1 base to trimming and J lost 4 bases, with 2 bases between them. Germline V lookup: CDR1 KGHSH, CDR2 LQKENI. The CDR3 sequence is 11 residues long. The variable domain in full, completed from reference TRBV18 and TRBJ2-7, reads NAGVMQNPRHLVRRRGQEARLRCSPMKGHSHVYWYRQLPEEGLKFMVYLQKENIIDESGMPKERFSAEFPKEGPSILRIQQVVRGDSAAYFCASSPRYEQYFGPGTRLTVT.

The rearrangement joins TRBV5-4 to TRBJ1-1, with 8 bases that match TRBD1. CDR3 length: 18 residues. Losses at the gene ends were 2 bases for V and 4 bases for J; bases not matched to a gene: 16. CDR1 SGHNT and CDR2 YYREEE come from the germline V gene (reference sequence). CDR3 sequence (DNA): TGTGCCAGCAGCTTAGATTCCGCCATCAGGGGGCGCCGCACTGAAGCTTTCTTT. It codes for CASSLDSAIRGRRTEAFF.

V gene TRBV9 combines with J gene TRBJ2-2; perhaps TRBD2 as D (7 bases). This CDR3 is built from 15 residues. Germline V gene sequence: CDR1 SGDLS, CDR2 YYNGEE. The germline V and J ends were trimmed by 2 bases and 3 bases, with 11 bases remaining between them. The CDR3 loop is CASSVWGGDTGELFF. CDR3 DNA: TGTGCCAGCAGCGTTTGGGGGGGCGACACCGGGGAGCTGTTTTTT.

J is TRBJ1-1 and V is TRBV5-6; no definite D call. Trimming took 1 base from V and 0 from J, leaving 7 bases between them. The germline V gene encodes CDR1 SGHDT and CDR2 YYEEEE. The CDR3 runs to 14 residues. CDR3 sequence (DNA): TGTGCCAGCAGCTTGACACACATGAACACTGAAGCTTTCTTT. Amino acid sequence: CASSLTHMNTEAFF.

V usage is TRBV6-5 and J usage is TRBJ1-1, with D hard to call. The CDR3 length is 15 residues. V lost 0 bases and J lost 0, with 8 bases in between. Germline CDR1 MNHEY, CDR2 SVGAGI. The CDR3 here is CASSYSTVMNTEAFF. The CDR3 region has the DNA TGTGCCAGCAGTTACTCGACGGTAATGAACACTGAAGCTTTCTTT.

There are a few counts of this clone. The V call is TRBV4-1, the J call TRBJ2-2; 7 bases align to TRBD1. The CDR3 runs 14 residues. Germline lookup yields CDR1 MGHRA and CDR2 YSYEKL. V dropped 4 bases and J dropped 7; count of bases not matched to a gene: 6. CDR3 nucleotide sequence: TGCGCCAGCAGCCGTAGAGGGGGCAGCGGGGAGCTGTTTTTT. Its protein product is CASSRRGGSGELFF.

This clone was observed a single time. V usage is TRBV7-2 and J usage is TRBJ2-7; D not certain. The CDR3 runs to 12 residues. V shed 5 bases and J shed 3 bases, with 8 bases lying between them. The germline V gene encodes CDR1 SGHTA and CDR2 FQGNSA. The CDR3 loop is CASSLTNYEQYF. The CDR3 DNA follows: TGTGCCAGCAGCCTTACAAACTACGAGCAGTACTTC.

This clone was observed once. The chain joins TRBV24-1 to TRBJ2-1, with 10 bases aligning to TRBD1. The CDR3 length is 15 residues. V was pared by 10 bases and J by 6 bases, with 11 bases of the junction left unmatched. The germline CDR1 and CDR2 sequences are KGHDR and SFDVKD. The CDR3 DNA follows: TGTGCCACGGAAATCCGGGACAGGGGCTGCAATGAGCAGTTCTTC. This codes for CATEIRDRGCNEQFF.

This chain uses TRBV19 with TRBJ2-4, with 9 nucleotides matching TRBD1. CDR1 and CDR2 (germline): LNHDA, SQIVND (reference sequence). V was pared by 7 bases and J by 8 bases, with 6 bases of the junction left unmatched. The CDR3 has 13 amino acids. The CDR3, as DNA: TGTGCCAGTATGCGTACAGGGGGCTACATTCAGTACTTC. This translates into CASMRTGGYIQYF.

This sequence joins TRBV16 and TRBJ1-2; TRBD1 might be the D (6 bases). Trimming pared 2 bases from V and 3 bases from J, leaving 16 bases between. The CDR3 is made up of 16 amino acids. Germline CDR1 is KGHSY and CDR2 is FQNENV. In DNA, the CDR3 is TGTGCCAGCAGCCAAAGGCCTCGGACAGAGCACTATGGCTACACCTTC. It yields the protein CASSQRPRTEHYGYTF.

The V gene is TRBV19, the J gene TRBJ1-1; D is uncertain. CDR1 is LNHDA and CDR2 is SQIVND in the germline V gene (reference sequence). Trimming cost V 3 bases and J 4 bases, with 12 bases left between them. This CDR3 has 14 residues. In DNA, the CDR3 is TGTGCCAGTAGTATCCCGGGAGGGAGCACTGAAGCTTTCTTT. This codes for CASSIPGGSTEAFF.

The chain is built from TRBV28 and TRBJ2-7; unclear D gene. V was pared by 2 bases and J by 0 bases, with 5 bases between. The CDR3 spans 13 residues. Germline CDR1 and CDR2: MDHEN and SYDVKM. The CDR3 loop reads CASSLPYSYEQYF. The CDR3 region has the DNA TGTGCCAGCAGTTTACCTTACTCCTACGAGCAGTACTTC.

The chain recombines TRBV15 with TRBJ1-1; D is unclear. The CDR3 extends over 14 amino acids. Trimming left V 5 bases short and J 1 base short, with 11 bases between. Germline V gene lookup returns CDR1 LNHNV and CDR2 YYDKDF (reference sequence). CDR3 nucleotide sequence: TGTGCCACCAGCCCGGACGCGGCGAACACTGAAGCTTTCTTT. Its protein is CATSPDAANTEAFF.

This chain joins TRBV5-1 and TRBJ2-7; possible D gene TRBD1, 5 bases. Germline assignment: CDR1 SGHRS and CDR2 YFSETQ. V shed 4 bases and J shed 2 bases, with 13 bases lying between them. The CDR3 length is 14 residues. CDR3 sequence (DNA): TGCGCCAGCAGCGGCGGAACAGGCCCCTACGAGCAGTACTTC. This encodes CASSGGTGPYEQYF. Together with reference TRBV5-1 and TRBJ2-7, the CDR3 gives the full variable domain: KAGVTQTPRYLIKTRGQQVTLSCSPISGHRSVSWYQQTPGQGLQFLFEYFSETQRNKGNFPGRFSGRQFSNSRSEMNVSTLELGDSALYLCASSGGTGPYEQYFGPGTRLTVT.

In DNA form, the CDR3 reads TGTGCCAGCAGTGCCGGGAGAGGATACACAGATACGCAGTATTTT. It yields the protein CASSAGRGYTDTQYF. This rearrangement joins TRBV2 to TRBJ2-3; perhaps TRBD2 as D (6 bases). CDR3 size: 15 residues. With 4 bases removed from V and 2 bases from J, the gap between germline ends came to 13 bases. Germline V lookup: CDR1 SNHLY, CDR2 FYNNEI.